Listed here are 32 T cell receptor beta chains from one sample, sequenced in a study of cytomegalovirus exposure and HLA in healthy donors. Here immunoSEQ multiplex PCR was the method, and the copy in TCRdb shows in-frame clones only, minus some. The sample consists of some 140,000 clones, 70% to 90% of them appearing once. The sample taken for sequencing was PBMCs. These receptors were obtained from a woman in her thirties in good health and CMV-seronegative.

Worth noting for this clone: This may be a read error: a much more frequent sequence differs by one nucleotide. For the CDR3, the DNA is TGTGCCAGCAGCTCCGCGACAGGCTCCTACGAGCAGTACTTC. This gives the protein CASSSATGSYEQYF. This sequence joins TRBV7-2 and TRBJ2-7; D is possibly TRBD1 (6 bases). The CDR3 contains 14 residues. Trimming cost V 4 bases and J 0 bases, with 10 bases left between them. The germline V gene has CDR1 SGHTA and CDR2 FQGNSA.

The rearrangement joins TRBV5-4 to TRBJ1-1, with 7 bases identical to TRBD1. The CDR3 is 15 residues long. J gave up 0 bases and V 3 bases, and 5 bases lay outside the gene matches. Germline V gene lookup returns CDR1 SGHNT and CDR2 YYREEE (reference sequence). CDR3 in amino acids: CASSSGGQMNTEAFF. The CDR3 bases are TGTGCCAGCAGCTCCGGGGGACAGATGAACACTGAAGCTTTCTTT.

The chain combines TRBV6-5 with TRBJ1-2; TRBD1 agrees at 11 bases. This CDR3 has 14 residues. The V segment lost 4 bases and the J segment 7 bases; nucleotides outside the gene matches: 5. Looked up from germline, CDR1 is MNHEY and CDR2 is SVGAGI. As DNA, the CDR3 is TGTGCCAGCAGTTCGGGGACAGGGGGTTCTGGCTACACCTTC. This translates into CASSSGTGGSGYTF.

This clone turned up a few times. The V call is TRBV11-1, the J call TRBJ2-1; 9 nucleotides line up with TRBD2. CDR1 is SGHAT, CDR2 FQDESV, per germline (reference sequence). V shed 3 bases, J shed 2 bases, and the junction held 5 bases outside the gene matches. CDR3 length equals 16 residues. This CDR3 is CASSFGRGGTYNEQFF. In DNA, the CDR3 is TGTGCCAGCAGCTTCGGGCGGGGGGGCACCTACAATGAGCAGTTCTTC.

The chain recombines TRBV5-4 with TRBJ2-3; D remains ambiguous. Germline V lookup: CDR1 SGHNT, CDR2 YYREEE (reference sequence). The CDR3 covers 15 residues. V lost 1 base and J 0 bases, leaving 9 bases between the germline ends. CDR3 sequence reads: CASSLRSTSTDTQYF. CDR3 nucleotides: TGTGCCAGCAGCTTGAGATCTACTAGCACAGATACGCAGTATTTT.

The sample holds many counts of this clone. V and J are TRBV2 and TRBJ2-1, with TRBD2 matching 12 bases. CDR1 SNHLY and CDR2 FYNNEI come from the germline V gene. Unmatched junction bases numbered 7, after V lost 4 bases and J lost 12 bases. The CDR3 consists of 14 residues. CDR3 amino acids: CASSGGLAGQRQFF. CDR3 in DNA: TGTGCCAGCAGTGGGGGACTAGCGGGTCAGAGGCAGTTCTTC. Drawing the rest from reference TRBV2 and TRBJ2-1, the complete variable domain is EPEVTQTPSHQVTQMGQEVILRCVPISNHLYFYWYRQILGQKVEFLVSFYNNEISEKSEIFDDQFSVERPDGSNFTLKIRSTKLEDSAMYFCASSGGLAGQRQFFGPGTRLTVL.

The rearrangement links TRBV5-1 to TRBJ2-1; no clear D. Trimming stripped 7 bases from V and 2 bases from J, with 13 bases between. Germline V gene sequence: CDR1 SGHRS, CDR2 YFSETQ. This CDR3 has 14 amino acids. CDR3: CASADPLAYNEQFF. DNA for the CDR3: TGCGCCAGCGCGGATCCGCTGGCCTACAATGAGCAGTTCTTC.

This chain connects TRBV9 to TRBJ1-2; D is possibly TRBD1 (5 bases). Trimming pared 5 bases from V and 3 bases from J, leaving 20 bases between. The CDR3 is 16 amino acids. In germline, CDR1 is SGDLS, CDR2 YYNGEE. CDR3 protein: CASRGRGRGVDYGYTF. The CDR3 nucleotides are TGTGCCAGCAGGGGGAGAGGACGGGGGGTCGACTATGGCTACACCTTC.

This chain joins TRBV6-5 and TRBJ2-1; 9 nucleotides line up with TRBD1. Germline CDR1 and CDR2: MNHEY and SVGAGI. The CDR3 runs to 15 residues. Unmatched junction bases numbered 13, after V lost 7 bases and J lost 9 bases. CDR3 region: CASTPPGTGRGEQFF. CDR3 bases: TGTGCCAGCACCCCCCCAGGGACAGGGAGAGGTGAGCAGTTCTTC.

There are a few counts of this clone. The CDR3 protein is CASSQDGRAGAGNGYTF. In DNA, the CDR3 is TGCGCCAGCAGCCAAGATGGTAGGGCAGGGGCTGGTAATGGCTACACCTTC. The chain couples TRBV4-1 to TRBJ1-2, with a weak D call TRBD1 (6 bases). CDR3 length: 17 residues. V lost 0 bases to trimming and J lost 6 bases, with 20 bases between them. The germline V gene has CDR1 MGHRA and CDR2 YSYEKL.

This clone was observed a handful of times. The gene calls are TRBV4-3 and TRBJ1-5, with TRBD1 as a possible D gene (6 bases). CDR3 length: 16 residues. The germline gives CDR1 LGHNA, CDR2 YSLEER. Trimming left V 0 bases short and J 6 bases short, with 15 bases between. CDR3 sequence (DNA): TGCGCCAGCAGCCAAGATCATAAACAGGGTGGTCAGCCCCAGCATTTT. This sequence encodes CASSQDHKQGGQPQHF.

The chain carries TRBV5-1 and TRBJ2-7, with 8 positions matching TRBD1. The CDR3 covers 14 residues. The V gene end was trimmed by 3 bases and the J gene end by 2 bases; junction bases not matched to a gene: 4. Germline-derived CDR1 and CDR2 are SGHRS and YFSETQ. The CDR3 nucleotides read TGCGCCAGCAGCTCGACAGGGGAGCCCTACGAGCAGTACTTC. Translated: CASSSTGEPYEQYF. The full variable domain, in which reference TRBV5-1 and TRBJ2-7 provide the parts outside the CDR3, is KAGVTQTPRYLIKTRGQQVTLSCSPISGHRSVSWYQQTPGQGLQFLFEYFSETQRNKGNFPGRFSGRQFSNSRSEMNVSTLELGDSALYLCASSSTGEPYEQYFGPGTRLTVT.

CDR3 sequence reads: CSVANRASTDTQYF. DNA for the CDR3: TGCAGCGTGGCCAACAGGGCTAGCACAGATACGCAGTATTTT. V gene TRBV29-1 combines with J gene TRBJ2-3, with D perhaps TRBD1 (6 bases). CDR3 length: 14 amino acids. The ends were cut back, 6 bases at V and 0 bases at J, with 13 bases in the middle. Germline lookup yields CDR1 SQVTM and CDR2 ANQGSEA.

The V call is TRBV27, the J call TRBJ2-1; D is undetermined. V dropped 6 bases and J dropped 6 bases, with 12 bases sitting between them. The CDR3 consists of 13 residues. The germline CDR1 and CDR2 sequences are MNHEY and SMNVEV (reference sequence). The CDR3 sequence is CASSHTEINEQFF. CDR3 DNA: TGTGCCAGCAGCCATACAGAAATCAATGAGCAGTTCTTC.

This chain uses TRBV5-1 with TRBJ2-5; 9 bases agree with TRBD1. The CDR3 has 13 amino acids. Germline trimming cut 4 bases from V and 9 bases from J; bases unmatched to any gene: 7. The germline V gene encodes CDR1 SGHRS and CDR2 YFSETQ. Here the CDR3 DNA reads TGCGCCAGCAGCCGATCGACAGGGGGGGCCCAGTACTTC. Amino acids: CASSRSTGGAQYF.

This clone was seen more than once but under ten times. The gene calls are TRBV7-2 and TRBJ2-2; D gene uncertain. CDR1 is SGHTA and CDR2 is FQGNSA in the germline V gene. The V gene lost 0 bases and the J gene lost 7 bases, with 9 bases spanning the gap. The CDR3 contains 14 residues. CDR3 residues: CASSLARRSGELFF. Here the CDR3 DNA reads TGTGCCAGCAGCTTAGCGCGACGGAGCGGGGAGCTGTTTTTT.

CDR3 coding DNA: TGCAGCGCCTCACAGGATAAACACTATGGCTACACCTTC. This gives the protein CSASQDKHYGYTF. The V call is TRBV29-1, the J call TRBJ1-2; a possible D gene is TRBD1 (5 bases). Germline-derived CDR1 and CDR2 are SQVTM and ANQGSEA. V gave up 7 bases and J gave up 3 bases, with 15 bases separating them. CDR3 size: 13 residues.

The CDR3 sequence is CASSPSSGTGSNQPQHF. CDR3 nucleotides: TGTGCCAGCAGCCCATCCTCCGGGACAGGGAGCAATCAGCCCCAGCATTTT. V and J are TRBV9 and TRBJ1-5; 9 bases are a match to TRBD1. CDR1 SGDLS and CDR2 YYNGEE come from the germline V gene. The V segment lost 4 bases and the J segment 1 base; nucleotides outside the gene matches: 9. This CDR3 is built from 17 residues.

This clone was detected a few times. The CDR3 nucleotides are TGTGCCAGCAGTGAGAGCGGGGGGGCAACAGATACGCAGTATTTT. Its protein is CASSESGGATDTQYF. The chain couples TRBV6-4 to TRBJ2-3, with TRBD2 matching 10 bases. This CDR3 comprises 15 residues. In germline, CDR1 is MRHNA, CDR2 SNTAGT. V dropped 3 bases and J dropped 3; count of bases not matched to a gene: 3.

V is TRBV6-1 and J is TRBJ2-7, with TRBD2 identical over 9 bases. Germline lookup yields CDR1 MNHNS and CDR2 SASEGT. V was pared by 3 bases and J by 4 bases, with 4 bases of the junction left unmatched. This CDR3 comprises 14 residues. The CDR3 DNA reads TGTGCCAGCAGTGACGATCTAGCGGGGTACGAGCAGTACTTC. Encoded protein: CASSDDLAGYEQYF.

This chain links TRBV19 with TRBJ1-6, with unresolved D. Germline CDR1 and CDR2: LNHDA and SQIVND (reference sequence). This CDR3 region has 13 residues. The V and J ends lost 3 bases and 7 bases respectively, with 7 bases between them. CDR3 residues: CASSIMENSPLHF. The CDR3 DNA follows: TGTGCCAGTAGTATTATGGAGAATTCACCCCTCCACTTT.

The CDR3 is CASSTQGSNYGYTF. The CDR3 coding sequence is TGTGCCAGCAGTACACAGGGTTCAAACTATGGCTACACCTTC. The chain carries TRBV28 and TRBJ1-2, with a possible D match to TRBD1 (6 bases). V was trimmed by 5 bases and J by 2 bases, leaving 12 bases between them. Germline CDR1 is MDHEN and CDR2 is SYDVKM. The CDR3 totals 14 residues.

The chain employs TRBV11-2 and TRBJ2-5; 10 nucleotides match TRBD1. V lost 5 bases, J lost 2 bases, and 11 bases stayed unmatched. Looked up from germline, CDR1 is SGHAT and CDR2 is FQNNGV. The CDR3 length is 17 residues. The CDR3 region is CASSPGQGRGSQETQYF. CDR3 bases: TGTGCCAGCAGCCCGGGACAGGGGCGAGGGTCACAAGAGACCCAGTACTTC.

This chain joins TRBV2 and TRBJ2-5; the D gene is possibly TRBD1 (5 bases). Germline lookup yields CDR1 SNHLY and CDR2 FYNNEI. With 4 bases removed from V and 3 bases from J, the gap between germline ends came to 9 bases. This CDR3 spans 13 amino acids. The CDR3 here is CASSGGGKETQYF. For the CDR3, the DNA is TGTGCCAGCAGTGGGGGCGGCAAAGAGACCCAGTACTTC.

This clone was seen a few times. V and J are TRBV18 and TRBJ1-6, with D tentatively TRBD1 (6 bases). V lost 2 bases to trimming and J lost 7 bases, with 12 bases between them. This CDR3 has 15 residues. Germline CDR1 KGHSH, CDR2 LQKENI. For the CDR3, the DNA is TGTGCCAGCTCACCAGCATCAGGGGTAAATTCACCCCTCCACTTT. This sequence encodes CASSPASGVNSPLHF.

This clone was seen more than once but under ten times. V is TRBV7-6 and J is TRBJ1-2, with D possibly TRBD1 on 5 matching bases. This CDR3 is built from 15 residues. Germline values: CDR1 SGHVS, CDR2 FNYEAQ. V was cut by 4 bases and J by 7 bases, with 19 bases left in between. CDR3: CASSSAGVTTTGYTF. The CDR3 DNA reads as TGTGCCAGCAGCTCGGCGGGGGTTACCACCACTGGCTACACCTTC.

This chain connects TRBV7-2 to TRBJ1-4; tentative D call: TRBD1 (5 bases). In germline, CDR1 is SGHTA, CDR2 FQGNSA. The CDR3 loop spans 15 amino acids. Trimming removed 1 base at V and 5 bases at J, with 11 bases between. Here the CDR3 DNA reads TGTGCCAGCAGCTTAGGACAGAGCCAAAATGAAAAACTGTTTTTT. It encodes CASSLGQSQNEKLFF. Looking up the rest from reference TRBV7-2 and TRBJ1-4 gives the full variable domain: GAGVSQSPSNKVTEKGKDVELRCDPISGHTALYWYRQSLGQGLEFLIYFQGNSAPDKSGLPSDRFSAERTGGSVSTLTIQRTQQEDSAVYLCASSLGQSQNEKLFFGSGTQLSVL.

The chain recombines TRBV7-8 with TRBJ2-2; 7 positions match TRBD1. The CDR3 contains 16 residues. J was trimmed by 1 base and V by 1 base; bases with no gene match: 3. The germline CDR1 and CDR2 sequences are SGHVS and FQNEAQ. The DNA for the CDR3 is TGTGCCAGCAGCTTAGGGAACAGGGGGAACACCGGGGAGCTGTTTTTT. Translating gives CASSLGNRGNTGELFF. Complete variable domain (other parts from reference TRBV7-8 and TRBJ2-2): GAGVSQSPRYKVAKRGQDVALRCDPISGHVSLFWYQQALGQGPEFLTYFQNEAQLDKSGLPSDRFFAERPEGSVSTLKIQRTQQEDSAVYLCASSLGNRGNTGELFFGEGSRLTVL.

The CDR3 DNA reads TGTGCCTGGAGCTTACAGGTTGTCACAGATACGCAGTATTTT. It is translated as CAWSLQVVTDTQYF. This chain connects TRBV30 to TRBJ2-3, with TRBD1 as a possible D gene (5 bases). CDR3 length equals 14 residues. Between the trimmed V and J ends, which lost 3 bases and 2 bases, there was a span of 12 bases. Germline values: CDR1 GTSNPN, CDR2 SVGIG (reference sequence). The full variable domain, in which reference TRBV30 and TRBJ2-3 provide the parts outside the CDR3, is SQTIHQWPATLVQPVGSPLSLECTVEGTSNPNLYWYRQAAGRGLQLLFYSVGIGQISSEVPQNLSASRPQDRQFILSSKKLLLSDSGFYLCAWSLQVVTDTQYFGPGTRLTVL.

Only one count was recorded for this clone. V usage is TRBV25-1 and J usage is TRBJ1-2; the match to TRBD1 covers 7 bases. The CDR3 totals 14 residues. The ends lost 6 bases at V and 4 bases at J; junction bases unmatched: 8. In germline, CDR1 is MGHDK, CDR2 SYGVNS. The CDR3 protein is CASRRWDRLYGYTF. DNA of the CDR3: TGTGCCAGCAGACGCTGGGACAGACTCTATGGCTACACCTTC.

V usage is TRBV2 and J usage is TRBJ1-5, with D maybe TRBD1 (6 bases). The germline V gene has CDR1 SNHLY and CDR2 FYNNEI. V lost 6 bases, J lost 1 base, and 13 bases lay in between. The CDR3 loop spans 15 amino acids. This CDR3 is CASREQGASNQPQHF. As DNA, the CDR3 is TGTGCCAGCAGGGAACAGGGTGCGAGCAATCAGCCCCAGCATTTT. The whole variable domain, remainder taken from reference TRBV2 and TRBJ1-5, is EPEVTQTPSHQVTQMGQEVILRCVPISNHLYFYWYRQILGQKVEFLVSFYNNEISEKSEIFDDQFSVERPDGSNFTLKIRSTKLEDSAMYFCASREQGASNQPQHFGDGTRLSIL.

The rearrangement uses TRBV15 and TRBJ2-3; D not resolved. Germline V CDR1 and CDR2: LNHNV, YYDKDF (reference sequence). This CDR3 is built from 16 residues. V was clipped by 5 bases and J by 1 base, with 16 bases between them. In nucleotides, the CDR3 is TGTGCCACCAGCCGCGGCCCGCCCAAACGCACAGATACGCAGTATTTT. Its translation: CATSRGPPKRTDTQYF.